The rows below give T cell receptor beta chains drawn from one sample of a study of blood T cell repertoires in COVID-19. Method: immunoSEQ multiplex PCR; TCRdb's copy keeps in-frame clones and lacks some. The repertoire holds over 400,000 clones, 80% to 90% seen once, with 3.2% in the top ten. Input material: peripheral blood. These receptors were obtained from a human donor in a cohort sampled during active COVID-19. Each CDR3 is given with its conserved first and last residue. Fields, in order: J gene, clone size, V gene, D gene, CDR3 DNA, CDR3 protein. The D gene is left open where the match is weak. For some rows the clone size is stated as once, few or many, or as a class when expanded; others skip it.

TRBJ2-7 | . | TRBV7-2 | . | TGTGCCAGCAGCGGAGGGGATAGCTCCTACGAGCAGTACTTC | CASSGGDSSYEQYF
TRBJ2-3 | . | TRBV2 | TRBD2 | TGTGCCAGCAGGTGGGGCCTAGCGGCAAGGGTTACAGATACGCAGTATTTT | CASRWGLAARVTDTQYF
TRBJ1-3 | few | TRBV18 | . | TGTGCCAGCTCACTGGAGAGAGGACAGTCAAACTCTGGAAACACCATATATTTT | CASSLERGQSNSGNTIYF
TRBJ1-4 | . | TRBV7-9 | . | TGTGCCAGCAGCTTTAATCGGCAGACTAGTAATGAAAAACTGTTTTTT | CASSFNRQTSNEKLFF
TRBJ1-5 | few | TRBV19 | . | TGTGCCAGTAGTAATTCCCCCGATCAGCCCCAGCATTTT | CASSNSPDQPQHF
TRBJ2-3 | . | TRBV5-4 | . | TGTGCCAGCAGCTTGGATAGGGGGGGAGATACGCAGTATTTT | CASSLDRGGDTQYF
TRBJ2-7 | . | TRBV18 | TRBD2 | TGTGCCAGCCGGACTAGCGGGAACGACGAGCAGTACTTC | CASRTSGNDEQYF
TRBJ2-1 | . | TRBV6-2/TRBV6-3 | . | TGTGCCAGCAGTTACCTTACTCCTAGAGGTGAGCAGTTCTTC | CASSYLTPRGEQFF
TRBJ2-5 | . | TRBV18 | TRBD1 | TGTGCCAGCTCACCATCAGGACAGGAGTTGGAGACCCAGTACTTC | CASSPSGQELETQYF
TRBJ2-7 | . | TRBV10-3 | TRBD2 | TGTGCCATCAGTGTCCGGGGGGTAACCTCTCGCTCCTACGAGCAGTACTTC | CAISVRGVTSRSYEQYF
TRBJ1-1 | . | TRBV30 | . | TGTGCCTGGATCGTGGTGAGACGGAGGAACACTGAAGCTTTCTTT | CAWIVVRRRNTEAFF
TRBJ1-5 | . | TRBV5-1 | . | TGCGCCAGCAGCGTGGACGGGGATAGCAATCAGCCCCAGCATTTT | CASSVDGDSNQPQHF
TRBJ1-1 | once | TRBV29-1 | . | TGCAGCGTTGGACGGGGGGAAGCTTTCTTT | CSVGRGEAFF
TRBJ1-1 | few | TRBV5-6 | TRBD1 | TGTGCCAGCAGCTGGATGACAGGGAGCCTTAACACTGAAGCTTTCTTT | CASSWMTGSLNTEAFF